This T cell receptor beta chain originates from a study of early T cells in non-severe SARS-CoV-2 infection. Looking at the study overall: Unsorted whole blood bulk RNA was sequenced, with unpaired chains.

MiXCR, applied by TCRdb to the 5' RACE reads, yields one record per CDR3 protein. Of 50,000 to 70,000 distinct CDR3 sequences detected, about 7.7% appear once; the ten largest clones hold about 3.3%. This clonotype was seen a few times. Trimming at V came to 8 bases and at J to 2 bases, leaving 11 bases not matched to a gene. The germline V gene encodes CDR1 ENHRY and CDR2 SYGVKD. The CDR3 consists of 17 residues. The sequencing input was whole blood. This chain joins TRBV10-3 and TRBJ2-6; TRBD2 aligns across 8 bases. The TCR originated in an adult who was a healthcare worker with PCR-confirmed SARS-CoV-2 infection or an uninfected control (not recorded which). This CDR3 reads CAIGGSGSLPGANVLTF. In nucleotides, the CDR3 is TGTGCCATCGGAGGGAGCGGGAGCCTTCCTGGGGCCAACGTCCTGACTTTC.